Sequencing of this T cell receptor (beta chain) was carried out in a study of T cells after yellow fever vaccination (dated by TCRdb to between 2019 and 2020). Regarding the study in general: Libraries from fractions with low cell numbers were prepared with the SMART-Seq v4 Ultra Low Input RNA kit. Two healthy male donors made up the cohort, one aged 18 to 29 years and the other aged 30 to 40 years. Bulk TCR alpha and beta repertoires were sequenced longitudinally to track T-cell clones before and after primary and booster YFV17D yellow fever vaccination. Blood samples were taken at several timepoints before and after primary and secondary immunization, and bulk PBMC replicates and cell subsets were isolated. Overall study outcomes, separate from this receptor: A small share of clonotypes was detected in both CD4 and CD8 compartments, with the overlap likely arising from convergent recombination. FACS-sorted repertoires could contain abundant contaminating clonotypes from the bulk population, so computational filtering was required. Only a couple of donors were included in the study, so the extent to which the findings can be generalized is limited. The secondary T-cell response was found to be weaker but faster than the primary response, with a peak reached on day 5 rather than on day 15. Most clones expanded after primary vaccination (around 97% of CD4 and 80% to 90% of CD8) were re-detected after the booster, suggesting that broad memory maintenance occurred.

This clonotype was seen a handful of times. The clone's antigen remains unknown. One base away there is no much larger clone; base qualities are not given. TCR cDNA was synthesized by 5'RACE template switching, which introduced a universal primer site and unique molecular identifiers. cDNA synthesis was primed from both the TCR alpha and TCR beta constant segments. Library amplification involved two PCR steps, and the second step added sample barcodes and sequencing adapters. Sequencing of the libraries was done on either Illumina HiSeq 2500 (2x100 bp) or NovaSeq (2x150 bp). The authors' analysis ran thus. Reads were demultiplexed and collapsed into UMI consensus sequences with MIGEC, and V(D)J alignment was performed with MiXCR. Vaccine-responding clonotypes were identified with edgeR using replicate PBMC samples, with FDR below 0.01 and a log2 fold change above 5 up to day 15 being required. Bulk clonotypes were assigned CD4 or CD8 identity according to which sequenced CD4 or CD8 repertoire held them at higher abundance. The public reads were run again by TCRdb, first through fastp at Q25 and then through MiXCR, and only productive beta chains were kept. Each entry merges the rows of one CDR3 protein and shows their most common DNA and genes. These V and J calls are TCRdb output, not the study's own analysis. The sample table shows 320,000 or so distinct CDR3 sequences, and 8.1% are seen once. The ten largest account for under 20% of the sample.

The label giving this sample's treatment or condition can be read as: live attenuated yellow fever vaccine strain. At every blood-draw timepoint, two biological replicates of bulk PBMCs were collected. A standard Ficoll-Paque protocol was used to isolate PBMCs from peripheral blood. TriZol was used to extract RNA from bulk PBMCs, from CD4 and CD8 fractions, and from dextramer-positive and dextramer-negative fractions. V and J lose 4 bases and 6 bases, and a span of 13 bases separates them. Looking up the germline V gene (reference sequence) yields CDR1 MNHEY and CDR2 SMNVEV. CDR3 length: 13 amino acids, cysteine to phenylalanine. Only the CDR3 DNA stays, 39 bases, in frame from base 1.

The clonotype originates from a man younger than 35 who received the YFV17D yellow fever vaccine. The sample here was PBMCs, taken roughly 47 days after the first yellow fever vaccination. The rearranged segments are TRBV27 and TRBJ2-7; the D gene cannot be resolved reliably. The CDR3 region reads CASSSGLWLEQYF. The nucleotides read TGTGCCAGCAGTTCGGGTCTGTGGCTCGAGCAGTACTTC.